The 22 T cell receptor beta chains reported below all come from one sample, sequenced in a study of OX40 agonist ivuxolimab in advanced cancers. Sequenced by immunoSEQ multiplex PCR; TCRdb stores in-frame clones only, minus some. The table shows around 14,000 clones, with about three quarters occurring only once. Specimen: CD4+ or CD8+ T cells sorted from blood, collected in a trial of the OX40 agonist ivuxolimab. These receptors all come from an adult with an advanced solid tumor such as melanoma, head and neck, liver or kidney cancer.

The rearrangement joins TRBV7-9 to TRBJ2-2; 7 bases agree with TRBD1. The V gene's germline CDR1 is SEHNR and CDR2 FQNEAQ (reference sequence). The V gene end was trimmed by 0 bases and the J gene end by 0 bases; junction bases not matched to a gene: 1. This CDR3 spans 16 amino acids. The CDR3 region is CASSLATGTNTGELFF. DNA for the CDR3: TGTGCCAGCAGCTTAGCGACAGGGACGAACACCGGGGAGCTGTTTTTT.

This rearrangement joins TRBV7-3 to TRBJ1-5, with D unresolved. The CDR3 length is 10 residues. Deletions cut 5 bases from V and 5 bases from J, with 1 base between. Germline lookup yields CDR1 SGHTA and CDR2 FQGTGA. The CDR3 spells CASSHQPQHF. For the CDR3, the DNA is TGTGCCAGCAGCCATCAGCCCCAGCATTTT.

The table lists this clone with a few counts. V usage is TRBV28 and J usage is TRBJ1-6, with D unresolved. The CDR3 covers 15 residues. Trimming removed 1 base at V and 4 bases at J, with 8 bases between. Germline CDR1 is MDHEN and CDR2 is SYDVKM. This CDR3 reads CASSLLADYNSPLHF. CDR3 DNA sequence: TGTGCCAGCAGTTTATTAGCAGATTATAATTCACCCCTCCACTTT.

The chain uses TRBV7-8 and TRBJ2-1; D is ambiguous. The CDR3 is made up of 11 amino acids. Germline V CDR1 and CDR2: SGHVS, FQNEAQ. Deletions cut 5 bases from V and 7 bases from J, with 6 bases between. CDR3 sequence reads: CASSLLNEQFF. The DNA for the CDR3 is TGTGCCAGCAGCCTACTGAATGAGCAGTTCTTC.

The chain links TRBV5-4 to TRBJ2-1, with D perhaps matching TRBD2 (5 bases). The ends were cut back, 4 bases at V and 2 bases at J, with 10 bases in the middle. The CDR3 consists of 14 residues. CDR1 SGHNT and CDR2 YYREEE come from the germline V gene (reference sequence). In DNA, the CDR3 is TGTGCCAGCAGCGGGAGTGAGGCCTACAATGAGCAGTTCTTC. It is translated as CASSGSEAYNEQFF.

The chain carries TRBV7-9 and TRBJ2-7; tentative D call: TRBD2 (6 bases). Germline assignment: CDR1 SEHNR and CDR2 FQNEAQ (reference sequence). The length of the CDR3 is 16 residues. The germline V and J ends were trimmed by 6 bases and 2 bases, with 20 bases remaining between them. The CDR3 here is CASSPGQAGLAYEQYF. As DNA, the CDR3 is TGTGCCAGCAGTCCTGGCCAAGCGGGCCTCGCCTACGAGCAGTACTTC.

The rearrangement joins TRBV10-3 to TRBJ2-3, with D hard to call. The CDR3 consists of 15 residues. V was shortened by 5 bases and J by 2 bases, with 14 bases between the two germline ends. CDR1 is ENHRY, CDR2 SYGVKD, per germline. CDR3 DNA sequence: TGTGCCATCAGTTCTGGCGAGACCATCACAGATACGCAGTATTTT. Amino acids: CAISSGETITDTQYF.

In this sample, this clone turned up once. The chain carries TRBV2 and TRBJ2-1, with D possibly being TRBD1 (5 bases). Germline CDR1 is SNHLY and CDR2 is FYNNEI. This CDR3 has 15 residues. With 3 bases removed from V and 4 bases from J, the gap between germline ends came to 13 bases. The CDR3 sequence is CASSEGRATYNEQFF. The CDR3 DNA is TGTGCCAGCAGTGAGGGCAGGGCAACATACAATGAGCAGTTCTTC.

The genes are TRBV11-3 and TRBJ2-7; tentative D call: TRBD2 (6 bases). Germline values: CDR1 SGHNT, CDR2 YENEEA. V was clipped by 4 bases and J by 3 bases, with 13 bases between them. The CDR3 is made up of 14 amino acids. In nucleotides, the CDR3 is TGTGCCAGCAGCTCCCGACTAGACCACTACGAGCAGTACTTC. Protein product: CASSSRLDHYEQYF.

The rearrangement uses TRBV7-8 and TRBJ2-1; perhaps TRBD2 as D (5 bases). With 4 bases removed from V and 10 bases from J, the gap between germline ends came to 14 bases. The germline gives CDR1 SGHVS, CDR2 FQNEAQ. This CDR3 spans 13 amino acids. The CDR3 DNA sequence: TGTGCCAGCAGCTCAGCCCTAGCAGACGAGCAGTTCTTC. Residues: CASSSALADEQFF. The complete variable domain, with remaining parts taken from reference TRBV7-8 and TRBJ2-1, reads GAGVSQSPRYKVAKRGQDVALRCDPISGHVSLFWYQQALGQGPEFLTYFQNEAQLDKSGLPSDRFFAERPEGSVSTLKIQRTQQEDSAVYLCASSSALADEQFFGPGTRLTVL.

This chain links TRBV4-2 with TRBJ1-5; no definite D call. CDR1 and CDR2 (germline): LGHNA, YNFKEQ. The CDR3 is 15 residues long. V lost 0 bases to trimming and J lost 5 bases, with 11 bases between them. The CDR3 DNA is TGTGCCAGCAGCCAAGATCTGTACGACGATCAGCCCCAGCATTTT. As protein: CASSQDLYDDQPQHF.

The genes are TRBV7-9 and TRBJ2-3; D is undetermined. V gave up 4 bases and J gave up 6 bases, with 8 bases separating them. From germline, CDR1 is SEHNR and CDR2 FQNEAQ (reference sequence). There are 12 residues in the CDR3. CDR3 in DNA: TGTGCCAGCAGCTCGACTTACGATACGCAGTATTTT. This codes for CASSSTYDTQYF. The whole variable domain, filled in from reference TRBV7-9 and TRBJ2-3, reads DTGVSQNPRHKITKRGQNVTFRCDPISEHNRLYWYRQTLGQGPEFLTYFQNEAQLEKSRLLSDRFSAERPKGSFSTLEIQRTEQGDSAMYLCASSSTYDTQYFGPGTRLTVL.

The chain joins TRBV5-1 to TRBJ2-7, with D perhaps TRBD1 (6 bases). Germline CDR1 and CDR2: SGHRS and YFSETQ. Trimming pared 0 bases from V and 2 bases from J, leaving 9 bases between. The CDR3 is 14 amino acids. For the CDR3, the DNA is TGCGCCAGCAGCTTGGTTGGGGGCCCCTACGAGCAGTACTTC. Protein: CASSLVGGPYEQYF.

CDR3 region: CASSTPGYGYTF. The CDR3 nucleotides are TGTGCCAGTAGTACGCCGGGCTATGGCTACACCTTC. V is TRBV19 and J is TRBJ1-2; no firm D call. Trimming cost V 4 bases and J 4 bases, with 7 bases left between them. CDR1 LNHDA and CDR2 SQIVND come from the germline V gene (reference sequence). The CDR3 is made up of 12 amino acids. Filled out from reference TRBV19 and TRBJ1-2, the complete variable domain reads DGGITQSPKYLFRKEGQNVTLSCEQNLNHDAMYWYRQDPGQGLRLIYYSQIVNDFQKGDIAEGYSVSREKKESFPLTVTSAQKNPTAFYLCASSTPGYGYTFGSGTRLTVV.

The CDR3 loop reads CASSQDLGLGYEQYF. The CDR3 nucleotides are TGCGCCAGCAGCCAAGATTTGGGACTAGGCTACGAGCAGTACTTC. V is TRBV4-1 and J is TRBJ2-7, with TRBD2 identical over 8 bases. The CDR3 runs to 15 residues. The germline V gene has CDR1 MGHRA and CDR2 YSYEKL. The V segment lost 0 bases and the J segment 3 bases; nucleotides outside the gene matches: 4.

The chain carries TRBV19 and TRBJ2-5; D tentatively reads TRBD1 or TRBD2 (5 bases each). The V and J ends lost 5 bases and 4 bases respectively, with 8 bases between them. Germline V CDR1 and CDR2: LNHDA, SQIVND (reference sequence). The CDR3 contains 12 residues. The CDR3 coding sequence is TGTGCCAGTAGTCGGGACGGAGAGACCCAGTACTTC. Encoded protein: CASSRDGETQYF.

This chain links TRBV7-2 with TRBJ2-1, with a weak D call TRBD2 (5 bases). This CDR3 spans 15 amino acids. V was cut by 5 bases and J by 0 bases, with 11 bases left in between. Germline lookup yields CDR1 SGHTA and CDR2 FQGNSA. Here the CDR3 reads CASSISDNSYNEQFF. Written as DNA, the CDR3 is TGTGCCAGCAGCATTAGCGACAACTCCTACAATGAGCAGTTCTTC. The entire variable domain, with the rest obtained from reference TRBV7-2 and TRBJ2-1, is as follows: GAGVSQSPSNKVTEKGKDVELRCDPISGHTALYWYRQSLGQGLEFLIYFQGNSAPDKSGLPSDRFSAERTGGSVSTLTIQRTQQEDSAVYLCASSISDNSYNEQFFGPGTRLTVL.

The rearrangement links TRBV9 to TRBJ1-2; D not resolved. This CDR3 comprises 12 residues. V was trimmed by 3 bases and J by 2 bases, leaving 5 bases between them. Per the germline V gene, CDR1 is SGDLS and CDR2 is YYNGEE. The CDR3 bases are TGTGCCAGCAGCGGGAGGAACTATGGCTACACCTTC. Encoded protein: CASSGRNYGYTF.

V is TRBV27 and J is TRBJ2-1; 11 nucleotides align to TRBD1. The CDR3 runs to 14 residues. The ends lost 6 bases at V and 8 bases at J; junction bases unmatched: 6. Germline CDR1 MNHEY, CDR2 SMNVEV (reference sequence). The CDR3 nucleotides read TGTGCCAGCAGATCGGACAGGGGGCCCGATGAGCAGTTCTTC. Protein: CASRSDRGPDEQFF.

This clone was found once. This chain uses TRBV6-1 with TRBJ2-4; 11 positions agree with TRBD1. The J segment lost 6 bases and the V segment lost 7 bases, leaving 5 bases of the junction unmatched. This CDR3 is built from 14 residues. Germline values: CDR1 MNHNS, CDR2 SASEGT. CDR3 residues: CASTAGTGGNIQYF. The CDR3 coding sequence is TGTGCCAGCACTGCCGGGACAGGGGGAAACATTCAGTACTTC.

The V call is TRBV6-1, the J call TRBJ2-1; TRBD1 aligns across 11 bases. Germline V lookup: CDR1 MNHNS, CDR2 SASEGT. CDR3 length equals 14 residues. The J segment lost 10 bases and the V segment lost 4 bases, leaving 6 bases of the junction unmatched. In DNA, the CDR3 is TGTGCCAGCAGTGCGATGGACAGGGGGCGCGAGCAGTTCTTC. Translation gives CASSAMDRGREQFF.

This chain joins TRBV27 and TRBJ2-1; weak D call: TRBD1 (5 bases). Trimming stripped 8 bases from V and 6 bases from J, with 11 bases between. There are 12 residues in the CDR3. The germline V gene has CDR1 MNHEY and CDR2 SMNVEV (reference sequence). The CDR3 is CASFGAINEQFF. CDR3 DNA sequence: TGTGCCAGCTTTGGGGCCATCAATGAGCAGTTCTTC.